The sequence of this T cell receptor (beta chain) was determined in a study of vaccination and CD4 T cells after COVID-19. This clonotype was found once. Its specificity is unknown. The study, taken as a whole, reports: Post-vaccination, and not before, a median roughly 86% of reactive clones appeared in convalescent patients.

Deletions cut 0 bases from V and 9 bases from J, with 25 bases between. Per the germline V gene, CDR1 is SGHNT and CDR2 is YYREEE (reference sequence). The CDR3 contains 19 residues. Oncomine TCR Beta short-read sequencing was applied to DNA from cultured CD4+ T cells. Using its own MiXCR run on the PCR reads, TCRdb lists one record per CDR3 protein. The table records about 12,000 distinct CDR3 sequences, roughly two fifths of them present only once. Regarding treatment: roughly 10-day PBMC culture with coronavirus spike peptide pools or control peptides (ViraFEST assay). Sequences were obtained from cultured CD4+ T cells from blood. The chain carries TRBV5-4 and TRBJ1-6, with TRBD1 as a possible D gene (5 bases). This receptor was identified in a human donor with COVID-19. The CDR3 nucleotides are TGTGCCAGCAGCTTGGGAGAGGGACCTTCGATAGACTCTGGTTCACCCCTCCACTTT. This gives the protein CASSLGEGPSIDSGSPLHF.